This T cell receptor beta chain was documented in a study of CD8 T cells in Susac syndrome. Blood CD8+ and CD4+ T cells underwent high-throughput TCR beta sequencing. Patients with Susac syndrome fulfilled recently defined diagnostic criteria for definite or probable disease. Trimming took off 5 bases at V and 2 bases at J, with 9 bases between the two ends. CDR1 and CDR2 from the germline V gene are SEHNR and FQNEAQ (reference sequence). This CDR3 is built from 13 residues. An amount of RNA that ranged from roughly 0.45 to 1 ug was reverse transcribed with random hexamers. TCRdb passed the immunoSEQ multiplex PCR reads through MiXCR, listing each CDR3 protein once. The top ten hold 0.087% of the sample, which has some 200,000 distinct CDR3 sequences, 90% to 95% seen once.

The receptor comes from a human donor with Susac syndrome. Sequencing was carried out using CD4+ T cells from PBMCs. J is TRBJ2-5 and V is TRBV7-9, with D hard to call. CDR3 in DNA: TGTGCCAGCAGCCCCGACGGACAAGAGACCCAGTACTTC. It encodes CASSPDGQETQYF.